This is a list of T cell receptor beta chains from one sample in a study of T cells in tumors after PD-1 blockade. The protocol was immunoSEQ multiplex PCR, while the TCRdb copy is restricted to in-frame clones and leaves out a portion. The sample consists of fewer than 50,000 clones, about 85% of them appearing once. Sequences were derived from PBMCs, sampled before anti-PD-1 treatment. The source of these receptors is a human donor with basal cell carcinoma. CDR3s include the opening cysteine and the closing phenylalanine or tryptophan. A D gene is named only where the DNA matches it firmly. Clone sizes are given selectively: once, few, many, or a class where the clone is expanded.

>NA|NA|TRBJ1-3|TRBV2
TGTGCCAGCAGTGATTTGCGGGGTAGCTCTGGAAACACCATATATTTT
CASSDLRGSSGNTIYF
>NA|NA|TRBJ1-5|TRBV19
TGTGCCAGTAGGCTCACGGGGCAGGGATGGAATCAGCCCCAGCATTTT
CASRLTGQGWNQPQHF
>NA|few|TRBJ1-6|TRBV30
TGTGCCTGGAGTGATGGAAATTCACCCCTCCACTTT
CAWSDGNSPLHF
>NA|NA|TRBJ1-2|TRBV7-9
TGTGCCAGCAGCGCCCGGAGTGGCTACACCTTC
CASSARSGYTF
>NA|NA|TRBJ2-7|TRBV10-2
TGCGCCAGCAAATCAGGAGGCTCCTTCTACGAGCAGTACTTC
CASKSGGSFYEQYF
>TRBD1|few|TRBJ1-1|TRBV27
TGTGCCAGCAAGACAGGGGGCACTGAAGCTTTCTTT
CASKTGGTEAFF
>NA|NA|TRBJ2-7|TRBV5-1
TGCGCCAGCAGCTTGGGGTCCTCCTACGAGCAGTACTTC
CASSLGSSYEQYF
>TRBD1|NA|TRBJ2-7|TRBV27
TGTGCCAGCAGTTCCGGGACAGGGGGCTTTTACGAGCAGTACTTC
CASSSGTGGFYEQYF
>NA|NA|TRBJ2-5|TRBV28
TGTGCCAGCAGTTTATTGGAAGGGATAGAGACCCAGTACTTC
CASSLLEGIETQYF
>NA|NA|TRBJ1-2|TRBV4-2
TGTGCCAGCAGCCAAGTAGTACTTCCAGACACCTATGGCTACACCTTC
CASSQVVLPDTYGYTF
>NA|NA|TRBJ1-6|TRBV11-3
TGTGCCAGCAGCTTAGGCCATAATTCACCCCTCCACTTT
CASSLGHNSPLHF
>NA|NA|TRBJ2-7|TRBV7-9
TGTGCCAGCAGCTTAGGAAGCGTGACGAACTACGAGCAGTACTTC
CASSLGSVTNYEQYF
>NA|NA|TRBJ1-3|TRBV7-2
TGTGCCAGCAGCGCCATCCCAGGAAACACCATATATTTT
CASSAIPGNTIYF
>TRBD1|once|TRBJ1-5|TRBV5-5
TGTGCCAGCAGCTTGGAAGGGGGCGCAGGCAATCAGCCCCAGCATTTT
CASSLEGGAGNQPQHF
>TRBD2|NA|TRBJ2-7|TRBV2
TGTGCCAGCAAGGGTAGTGGGGGGGTTGACTCCTACGAGCAGTACTTC
CASKGSGGVDSYEQYF
>NA|NA|TRBJ1-2|TRBV21-1
TGTGCCAGCAGCAAGCTCTATGGCTACACCTTC
CASSKLYGYTF
>NA|NA|TRBJ1-3|TRBV9
TGTGCCAGCAGCGTAGATGAGGTGGCCCAAGCTGGAAACACCATATATTTT
CASSVDEVAQAGNTIYF
>NA|NA|TRBJ1-5|TRBV18
TGTGCCAGCTCACCACAGGGGTTTGGGAATCAGCCCCAGCATTTT
CASSPQGFGNQPQHF
>NA|NA|TRBJ1-1|TRBV6-5
TGTGCCAGCAGCTCTGGACAGCTAATGAACACTGAAGCTTTCTTT
CASSSGQLMNTEAFF
>NA|NA|TRBJ2-1|TRBV4-1
TGCGCCAGCAGCTCCCCAGGGACCAATATTGATGAGCAGTTCTTC
CASSSPGTNIDEQFF
>TRBD2|once|TRBJ2-3|TRBV6-5
TGTGCCAGCCGGACTAGCGGGGGCACAGATACGCAGTATTTT
CASRTSGGTDTQYF
>TRBD1|NA|TRBJ2-7|TRBV6-4
TGTGCCAGCAGTGACTCCGGGACAGGGAGCTACGAGCAGTACTTC
CASSDSGTGSYEQYF
>NA|NA|TRBJ1-4|TRBV4-1
TGCGCCAGCAGCCAAGAGGGGTTAATTAGGGAAAAACTGTTTTTT
CASSQEGLIREKLFF
>TRBD1|NA|TRBJ2-5|TRBV3-1/TRBV3-2
TGTGCCAGCAGTCGGTCAGGGGGAGAAGAGACCCAGTACTTC
CASSRSGGEETQYF